Following are 8 T cell receptor beta chains from one sample sequenced in a study of blood T cell repertoires in COVID-19. The protocol was immunoSEQ multiplex PCR, while the TCRdb copy is restricted to in-frame clones and leaves out a portion. The sample comprises tens of thousands of clones, 87% of which are singletons, and about a tenth rests with the top ten. Sequencing used peripheral blood. These receptors all stem from a human donor with acute or convalescent COVID-19. The donor label of this sample is uncertain.

This chain connects TRBV3-1 (or the pseudogene TRBV3-2) to TRBJ2-3; D not resolved. The CDR3 is 14 residues long. Trimming pared 4 bases from V and 4 bases from J, leaving 12 bases between. Germline CDR1 and CDR2: LGHDT and YNNKEL (reference sequence). In DNA form, the CDR3 reads TGTGCCAGCAGCCCCCTCAGAGGCGCAGATACGCAGTATTTT. As protein: CASSPLRGADTQYF.

V is TRBV11-2 and J is TRBJ1-3, with D tentatively TRBD1 (6 bases). This CDR3 is 19 amino acids long. CDR1 SGHAT and CDR2 FQNNGV come from the germline V gene. V shed 4 bases and J shed 2 bases, with 24 bases lying between them. The CDR3 sequence: CASSSLRTNRGGPGNTIYF. CDR3 coding DNA: TGTGCCAGCAGCTCACTCCGAACCAACCGGGGGGGGCCTGGAAACACCATATATTTT.

The V and J genes are TRBV18 and TRBJ2-7; weak D call: TRBD1 (6 bases). The CDR3 sequence is 15 residues long. From germline, CDR1 is KGHSH and CDR2 LQKENI. V was pared by 1 base and J by 7 bases, with 17 bases between. CDR3 nucleotides: TGTGCCAGCTCACCACAAAGGGACATCGATGATGAGCAGTACGTC. Its translation is CASSPQRDIDDEQYV.

J is TRBJ2-5 and V is TRBV19, with D unclear. Germline CDR1 LNHDA, CDR2 SQIVND (reference sequence). The CDR3 contains 13 residues. Trimming stripped 1 base from V and 5 bases from J, with 8 bases between. As DNA, the CDR3 is TGTGCCAGTAGTATAGGTTTCAGGGAGACCCAGTACTTC. Translated, it gives CASSIGFRETQYF.

The sample holds a few counts of this clone. The chain recombines TRBV6-5 with TRBJ1-5, with 7 bases identical to TRBD1. The length of the CDR3 is 16 residues. V was clipped by 4 bases and J by 7 bases; unmatched bases: 13. Germline CDR1 MNHEY, CDR2 SVGAGI. The DNA of the CDR3 is TGTGCCAGCAGTTCCCAAGGGAGACAGGGCGGGCAGCCCCAGCATTTT. Residues: CASSSQGRQGGQPQHF.

The chain has TRBV24-1 and TRBJ2-6; possibly TRBD1 for D (6 bases). The V end lost 3 bases, the J end lost 7 bases, and 12 bases lay between the germline ends. The CDR3 covers 15 residues. Per germline, CDR1 KGHDR and CDR2 SFDVKD. The DNA of the CDR3 is TGTGCCACCAGTGATCCGACCGGGACAGCCAACGTCCTGACTTTC. It codes for CATSDPTGTANVLTF.

The CDR3 spells CASRDASRGRQPQHF. DNA of the CDR3: TGTGCCAGCAGGGACGCATCCAGGGGGCGGCAGCCCCAGCATTTT. This chain links TRBV28 with TRBJ1-5; 8 nucleotides agree with TRBD1. The CDR3 contains 15 residues. Germline CDR1 is MDHEN and CDR2 is SYDVKM. Unmatched junction bases numbered 11, after V lost 6 bases and J lost 7 bases.

The genes are TRBV27 and TRBJ2-2; possibly TRBD1 for D (5 bases). Trimming removed 3 bases from V and 5 bases from J, with 10 bases in between. Germline V gene sequence: CDR1 MNHEY, CDR2 SMNVEV (reference sequence). The CDR3 is 14 amino acids. CDR3: CASSFSDSTGELFF. Here the CDR3 DNA reads TGTGCCAGCAGTTTCTCCGACAGTACCGGGGAGCTGTTTTTT.